Below, 11 T cell receptor beta chains from the same sample are listed, as sequenced in a study of regulatory T cells in long-lasting Graves disease. Time point given: persistent/refractory GD, antithyroid drugs over 5 years with positive TRAb. Scientists built the TCR library using RNA that was extracted from PBMCs. According to the study, TCR beta libraries were built with iRepertoire HTBI primers and CDR3-region Arm-PCR. TCRdb fed the multiplex PCR reads into MiXCR, producing one record per CDR3 protein. The sample consists of some 450,000 distinct CDR3 sequences, around 24% of them appearing once. Sequenced material: peripheral blood mononuclear cells (PBMCs), taken when the disease was refractory, from a patient treated with antithyroid drugs. These receptors all stem from a female donor with Graves disease.

This chain links TRBV7-3 with TRBJ1-1, with 7 bases aligning to TRBD1. The germline gives CDR1 SGHTA, CDR2 FQGTGA. Germline trimming cut 5 bases from V and 7 bases from J; bases unmatched to any gene: 7. The CDR3 totals 13 residues. CDR3 sequence reads: CASSPTGVSEAFF. The CDR3 coding sequence is TGTGCCAGCAGCCCCACAGGGGTGAGTGAAGCTTTCTTT.

V is TRBV24-1 and J is TRBJ2-5, with 7 nucleotides matching TRBD1. The CDR3 is 16 residues long. From germline, CDR1 is KGHDR and CDR2 SFDVKD. With V trimmed by 2 bases and J by 1 base, 6 bases remained unmatched. The CDR3 DNA follows: TGTGCCACCAGTGATTCAACAGGGGAGATCCAAGAGACCCAGTACTTC. Amino acids: CATSDSTGEIQETQYF.

The chain joins TRBV20-1 to TRBJ2-3, with no clear D. Per germline, CDR1 DFQATT and CDR2 SNEGSKA (reference sequence). V lost 3 bases, J lost 2 bases, and 6 bases lay in between. The CDR3 has 12 residues. The CDR3 DNA reads as TGCAGTGCTAGGGTCTTCACAGATACGCAGTATTTT. Translated: CSARVFTDTQYF.

This clonotype was seen ten or more times. The chain links TRBV28 to TRBJ2-2, with 7 bases aligning to TRBD2. Germline assignment: CDR1 MDHEN and CDR2 SYDVKM. Germline trimming cut 11 bases from V and 5 bases from J; bases unmatched to any gene: 11. This CDR3 is built from 14 residues. The CDR3 spells CAGKQRERTGELFF. CDR3 in DNA: TGTGCCGGCAAACAGCGGGAACGAACCGGGGAGCTGTTTTTT.

This clonotype was picked up many times. The V and J genes are TRBV2 and TRBJ2-5; possible D gene TRBD2, 6 bases. The V end was cut by 7 bases, the J end by 4 bases, with 10 bases between. From germline, CDR1 is SNHLY and CDR2 FYNNEI. This CDR3 is 12 amino acids long. CDR3 nucleotides: TGTGCCAGCACCCAAGCGGGAGAGACCCAGTACTTC. This gives the protein CASTQAGETQYF.

The sample holds one count of this clonotype. The rearrangement uses TRBV5-1 and TRBJ2-7, with unresolved D. Germline V gene data show CDR1 as SGHRS and CDR2 as YFSETQ. V lost 4 bases, J lost 3 bases, and 17 bases lay in between. The CDR3 loop spans 15 amino acids. The CDR3 DNA follows: TGCGCCAGCAGCGGAAGTTGGCAGGAACACTACGAGCAGTACTTC. Translating it yields CASSGSWQEHYEQYF.

This clonotype appeared a few times. The chain recombines TRBV5-1 with TRBJ2-7, with D perhaps given as TRBD1 or TRBD2 (5 bases each). The CDR3 has 13 amino acids. The germline CDR1 and CDR2 sequences are SGHRS and YFSETQ. Trimming stripped 4 bases from V and 4 bases from J, with 12 bases between. Here the CDR3 DNA reads TGCGCCAGCAGCCCGGGACGGAGGTACGAGCAGTACTTC. Translated, it gives CASSPGRRYEQYF.

This chain joins TRBV20-1 and TRBJ2-7; TRBD2 agrees at 8 bases. This CDR3 has 12 residues. Germline V gene lookup returns CDR1 DFQATT and CDR2 SNEGSKA (reference sequence). Trimming cost V 6 bases and J 3 bases; bases outside gene matches: 4. The CDR3 DNA reads as TGCAGTGCCGAGCGGGGGAGCTACGAGCAGTACTTC. As protein: CSAERGSYEQYF.

This clonotype was found a few times. The chain recombines TRBV19 with TRBJ2-2; D might be TRBD1 (6 bases). The germline V and J ends were trimmed by 4 bases and 1 base, with 16 bases remaining between them. This CDR3 region has 17 residues. The germline V gene has CDR1 LNHDA and CDR2 SQIVND (reference sequence). The CDR3 sequence: CASSNRQVMLNTGELFF. The CDR3 DNA sequence: TGTGCCAGTAGTAACCGACAGGTTATGCTGAACACCGGGGAGCTGTTTTTT.

This clonotype was recorded many times. The chain is built from TRBV28 and TRBJ1-5; D uncertain. The CDR3 consists of 14 residues. Germline CDR1 reads MDHEN; CDR2 reads SYDVKM. Trimming took off 7 bases at V and 2 bases at J, with 12 bases between the two ends. CDR3 DNA sequence: TGTGCCAGCAACCGACCGTTAGGCAATCAGCCCCAGCATTTT. Translating it yields CASNRPLGNQPQHF.

The sample holds a few counts of this clonotype. The gene calls are TRBV2 and TRBJ2-4; TRBD2 might be the D (6 bases). The germline V gene encodes CDR1 SNHLY and CDR2 FYNNEI. V was shortened by 1 base and J by 2 bases, with 12 bases between the two germline ends. CDR3 size: 16 residues. The CDR3 DNA is TGTGCCAGCAGTGAAGATGGTGGGGGGTCCAAAAACATTCAGTACTTC. It translates to CASSEDGGGSKNIQYF. The variable domain in full, with the rest retrieved from reference TRBV2 and TRBJ2-4, is EPEVTQTPSHQVTQMGQEVILRCVPISNHLYFYWYRQILGQKVEFLVSFYNNEISEKSEIFDDQFSVERPDGSNFTLKIRSTKLEDSAMYFCASSEDGGGSKNIQYFGAGTRLSVL.